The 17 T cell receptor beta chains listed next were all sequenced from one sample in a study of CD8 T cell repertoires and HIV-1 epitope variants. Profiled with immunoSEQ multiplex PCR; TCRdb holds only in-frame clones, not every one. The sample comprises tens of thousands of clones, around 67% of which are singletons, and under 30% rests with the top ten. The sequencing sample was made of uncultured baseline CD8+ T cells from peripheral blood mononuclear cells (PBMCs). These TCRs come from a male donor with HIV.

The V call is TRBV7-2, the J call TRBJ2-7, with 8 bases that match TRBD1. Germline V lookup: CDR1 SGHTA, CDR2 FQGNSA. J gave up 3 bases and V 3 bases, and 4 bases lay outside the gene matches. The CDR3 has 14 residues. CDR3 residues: CASSLPGGVYEQYF. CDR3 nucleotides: TGTGCCAGCAGCTTGCCAGGGGGCGTCTACGAGCAGTACTTC.

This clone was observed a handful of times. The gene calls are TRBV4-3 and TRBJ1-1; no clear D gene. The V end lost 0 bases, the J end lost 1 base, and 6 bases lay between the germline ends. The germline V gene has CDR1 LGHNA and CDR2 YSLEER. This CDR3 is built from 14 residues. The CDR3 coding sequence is TGCGCCAGCAGCCAAGATCCGAAGAACACTGAAGCTTTCTTT. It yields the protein CASSQDPKNTEAFF.

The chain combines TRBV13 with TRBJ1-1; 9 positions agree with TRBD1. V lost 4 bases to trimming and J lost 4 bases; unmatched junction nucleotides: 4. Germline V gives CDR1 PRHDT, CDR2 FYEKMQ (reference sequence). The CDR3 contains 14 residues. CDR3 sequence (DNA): TGTGCCAGCAGCTCGGGACAGGGAGGCACTGAAGCTTTCTTT. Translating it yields CASSSGQGGTEAFF. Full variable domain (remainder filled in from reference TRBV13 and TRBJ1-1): AAGVIQSPRHLIKEKRETATLKCYPIPRHDTVYWYQQGPGQDPQFLISFYEKMQSDKGSIPDRFSAQQFSDYHSELNMSSLELGDSALYFCASSSGQGGTEAFFGQGTRLTVV.

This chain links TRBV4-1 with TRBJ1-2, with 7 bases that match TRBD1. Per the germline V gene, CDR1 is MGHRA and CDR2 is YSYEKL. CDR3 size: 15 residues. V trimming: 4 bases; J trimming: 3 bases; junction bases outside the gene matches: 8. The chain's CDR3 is CASSRDRDSHYGYTF. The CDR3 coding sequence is TGCGCCAGCAGCCGGGACCGGGACAGTCACTATGGCTACACCTTC.

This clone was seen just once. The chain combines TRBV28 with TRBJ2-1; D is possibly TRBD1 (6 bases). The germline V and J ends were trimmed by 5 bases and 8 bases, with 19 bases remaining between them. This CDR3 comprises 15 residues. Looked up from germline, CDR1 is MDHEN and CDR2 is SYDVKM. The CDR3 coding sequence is TGTGCCAGCAGTCAAGGGGGTCAGGGGTTTGATGAGCAGTTCTTC. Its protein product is CASSQGGQGFDEQFF.

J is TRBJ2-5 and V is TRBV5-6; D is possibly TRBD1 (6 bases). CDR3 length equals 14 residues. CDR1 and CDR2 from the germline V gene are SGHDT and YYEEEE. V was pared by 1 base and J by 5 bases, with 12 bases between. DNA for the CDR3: TGTGCCAGCAGCTTGCCGGCTGGGGGCGAGACCCAGTACTTC. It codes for CASSLPAGGETQYF.

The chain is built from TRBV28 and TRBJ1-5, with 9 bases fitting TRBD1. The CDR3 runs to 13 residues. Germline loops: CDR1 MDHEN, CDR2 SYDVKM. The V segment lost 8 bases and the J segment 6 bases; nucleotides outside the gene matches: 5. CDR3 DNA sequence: TGTGCCAGCGGGACAGGGTCCGGTCAGCCCCAGCATTTT. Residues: CASGTGSGQPQHF.

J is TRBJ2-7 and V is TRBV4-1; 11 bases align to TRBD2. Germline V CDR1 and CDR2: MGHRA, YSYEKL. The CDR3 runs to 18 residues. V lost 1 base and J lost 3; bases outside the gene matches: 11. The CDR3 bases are TGCGCCAGCAGCCAAGGGGCACTAGCGGGAGCGTCAAACTACGAGCAGTACTTC. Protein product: CASSQGALAGASNYEQYF.

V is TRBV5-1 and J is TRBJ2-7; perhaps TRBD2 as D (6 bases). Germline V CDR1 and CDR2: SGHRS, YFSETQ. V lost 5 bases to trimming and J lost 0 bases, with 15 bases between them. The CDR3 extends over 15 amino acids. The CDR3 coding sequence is TGCGCCAGCAGTTTATCCCGGGGGAACTCCTACGAGCAGTACTTC. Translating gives CASSLSRGNSYEQYF. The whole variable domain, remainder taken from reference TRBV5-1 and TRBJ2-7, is KAGVTQTPRYLIKTRGQQVTLSCSPISGHRSVSWYQQTPGQGLQFLFEYFSETQRNKGNFPGRFSGRQFSNSRSEMNVSTLELGDSALYLCASSLSRGNSYEQYFGPGTRLTVT.

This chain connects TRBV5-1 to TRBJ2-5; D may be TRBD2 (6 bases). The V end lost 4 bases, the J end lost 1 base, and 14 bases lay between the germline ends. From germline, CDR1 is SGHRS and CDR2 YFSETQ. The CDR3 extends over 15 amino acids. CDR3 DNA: TGCGCCAGCAGCCCCCTCCCCGGGGGCCAAGAGACCCAGTACTTC. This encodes CASSPLPGGQETQYF.

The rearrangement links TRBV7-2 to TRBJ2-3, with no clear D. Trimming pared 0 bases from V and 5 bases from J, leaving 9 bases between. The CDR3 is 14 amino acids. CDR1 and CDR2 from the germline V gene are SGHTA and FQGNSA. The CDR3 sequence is CASSLASGGDTQYF. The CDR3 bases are TGTGCCAGCAGCTTAGCCTCAGGTGGAGATACGCAGTATTTT.

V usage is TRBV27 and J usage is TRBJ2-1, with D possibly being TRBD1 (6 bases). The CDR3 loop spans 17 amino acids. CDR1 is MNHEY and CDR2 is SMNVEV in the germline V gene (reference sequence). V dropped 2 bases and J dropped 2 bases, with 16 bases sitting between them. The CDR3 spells CASSLRGTQQTYNEQFF. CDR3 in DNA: TGTGCCAGCAGTTTAAGGGGGACACAGCAAACCTACAATGAGCAGTTCTTC.

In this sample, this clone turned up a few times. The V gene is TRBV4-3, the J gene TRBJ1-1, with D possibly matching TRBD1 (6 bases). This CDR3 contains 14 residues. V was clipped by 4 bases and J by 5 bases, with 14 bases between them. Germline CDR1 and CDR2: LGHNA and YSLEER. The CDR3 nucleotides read TGCGCCAGCAGCCCTGGACAGAGAGGGACTGAAGCTTTCTTT. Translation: CASSPGQRGTEAFF.

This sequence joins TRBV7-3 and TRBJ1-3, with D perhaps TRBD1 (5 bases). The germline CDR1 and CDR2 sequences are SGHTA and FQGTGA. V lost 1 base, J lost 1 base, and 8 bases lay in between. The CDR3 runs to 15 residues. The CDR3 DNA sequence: TGTGCCAGCAGCTTAAGATCAGGGTCTGGAAACACCATATATTTT. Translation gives CASSLRSGSGNTIYF. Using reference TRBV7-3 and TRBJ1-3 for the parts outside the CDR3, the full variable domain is GAGVSQTPSNKVTEKGKYVELRCDPISGHTALYWYRQSLGQGPEFLIYFQGTGAADDSGLPNDRFFAVRPEGSVSTLKIQRTERGDSAVYLCASSLRSGSGNTIYFGEGSWLTVV.

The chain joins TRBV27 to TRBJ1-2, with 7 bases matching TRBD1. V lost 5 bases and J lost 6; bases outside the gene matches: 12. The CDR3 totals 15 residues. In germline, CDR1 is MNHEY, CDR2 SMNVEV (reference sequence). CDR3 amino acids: CASSPNFETGHGYTF. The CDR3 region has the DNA TGTGCCAGCAGTCCAAACTTCGAGACAGGGCATGGCTACACCTTC.

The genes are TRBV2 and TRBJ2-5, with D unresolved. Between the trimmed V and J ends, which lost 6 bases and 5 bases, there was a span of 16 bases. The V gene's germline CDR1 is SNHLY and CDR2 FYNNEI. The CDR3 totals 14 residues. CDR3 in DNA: TGTGCCAGCAGATGGGCTACGGAAGGGGAGACCCAGTACTTC. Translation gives CASRWATEGETQYF. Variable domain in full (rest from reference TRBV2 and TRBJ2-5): EPEVTQTPSHQVTQMGQEVILRCVPISNHLYFYWYRQILGQKVEFLVSFYNNEISEKSEIFDDQFSVERPDGSNFTLKIRSTKLEDSAMYFCASRWATEGETQYFGPGTRLLVL.

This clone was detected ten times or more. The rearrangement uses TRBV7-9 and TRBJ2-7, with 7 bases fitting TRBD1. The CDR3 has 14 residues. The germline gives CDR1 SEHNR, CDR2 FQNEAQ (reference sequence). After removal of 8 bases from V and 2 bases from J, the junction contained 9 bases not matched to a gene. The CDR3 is CASCIRDSAYEQYF. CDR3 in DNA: TGTGCCAGCTGCATCCGGGACAGTGCCTACGAGCAGTACTTC.